This T cell receptor beta chain came from a study of T cell responses to AZD1222 COVID-19 vaccine. Points from the study as a whole: Epitopes outside B.1.351 and B.1.1.7 mutated regions reportedly drew nearly half of spike TCRs. It should be noted that donors were predominantly white British and more often female, and clonal diversity was possibly underestimated.

There are 14 residues in the CDR3. CDR1 and CDR2 from the germline V gene are GTSNPN and SVGIG (reference sequence). Trimming took off 7 bases at V and 10 bases at J, with 20 bases between the two ends. Clones were read by immunoSEQ multiplex PCR, and TCRdb kept only the in-frame ones, dropping some. The repertoire has 150,000 to 200,000 clones, approximately 92% of them found once; the top ten carry about 10%. As for this clone: Its matching antigen is unknown.

This rearrangement joins TRBV30 to TRBJ1-6; a possible D gene is TRBD1 (5 bases). Sequences were derived from peripheral blood, sampled on day 0 of AZD1222 vaccination. This receptor was identified in an adult in good health. In DNA form, the CDR3 reads TGTGCCTTCAGCACGGGACCTAAGGGGTCACCCCTCCACTTT. Amino acids: CAFSTGPKGSPLHF.